Shown below are 23 T cell receptor beta chains from a single sample sequenced in a study of CD8 T cells in ankylosing spondylitis. TCRdb re-called the 5' RACE reads with MiXCR, one entry per CDR3 protein. Of about 250,000 distinct CDR3 sequences detected, around 32% appear once; the ten largest clones hold roughly 4.2%. The sequencing input was blood, either unsorted or a sorted T cell fraction (not recorded which). Receptors were obtained from a male donor with ankylosing spondylitis or in good health (not recorded which).

The gene calls are TRBV11-2 and TRBJ2-5, with D tentatively TRBD2 (6 bases). The CDR3 has 14 residues. V lost 6 bases and J 5 bases, leaving 16 bases between the germline ends. Looked up from germline, CDR1 is SGHAT and CDR2 is FQNNGV. This CDR3 is CASSVGGYRETQYF. DNA for the CDR3: TGTGCCAGCAGTGTAGGAGGGTACAGGGAGACCCAGTACTTC.

This clonotype occurred many times. This chain uses TRBV20-1 with TRBJ1-2; D is ambiguous. Germline values: CDR1 DFQATT, CDR2 SNEGSKA (reference sequence). CDR3 size: 13 residues. Trimming removed 0 bases from V and 7 bases from J, with 12 bases in between. The CDR3 sequence: CSARDGPKGGYTF. In DNA form, the CDR3 reads TGCAGTGCTAGAGATGGGCCTAAGGGTGGCTACACCTTC.

The chain uses TRBV12-3 or TRBV12-4 and TRBJ2-7; 8 bases line up with TRBD2. The CDR3 sequence is 13 residues long. Unmatched junction bases numbered 1, after V lost 6 bases and J lost 0 bases. CDR3 region: CASRSGGSYEQYF. DNA of the CDR3: TGTGCCAGCAGAAGCGGGGGCTCCTACGAGCAGTACTTC.

The rearrangement joins TRBV5-1 to TRBJ1-2, with D perhaps matching TRBD1 (6 bases). Germline V gene lookup returns CDR1 SGHRS and CDR2 YFSETQ. Trimming shortened V by 6 bases and J by 2 bases, and 11 bases separated the two germline ends. There are 13 residues in the CDR3. The CDR3 loop is CASTYDRNYGYTF. CDR3 nucleotides: TGCGCCAGCACATACGACAGGAACTATGGCTACACCTTC.

As to this clonotype: Being one base from a much bigger clone, this may be a read error. V usage is TRBV20-1 and J usage is TRBJ2-3; perhaps D is TRBD1 or TRBD2 (6 bases each). The germline V gene has CDR1 DFQATT and CDR2 SNEGSKA (reference sequence). Trimming removed 5 bases from V and 2 bases from J, with 17 bases in between. The CDR3 contains 15 residues. The CDR3 reads CSAPTQGRDTDTQYF. Here the CDR3 DNA reads TGCAGTGCTCCCACCCAGGGGCGGGACACAGATACGCAGTATTTT.

V usage is TRBV28 and J usage is TRBJ2-4; the D gene could be TRBD1 or TRBD2 (5 bases each). There are 14 residues in the CDR3. Looked up from germline, CDR1 is MDHEN and CDR2 is SYDVKM. V was pared by 6 bases and J by 0 bases, with 9 bases between. CDR3 bases: TGTGCCAGCAGGACAGCGGTAGCCAAAAACATTCAGTACTTC. Its translation is CASRTAVAKNIQYF.

The V and J genes are TRBV2 and TRBJ2-5; D remains unclear. V dropped 6 bases and J dropped 0 bases, with 11 bases sitting between them. CDR1 SNHLY and CDR2 FYNNEI come from the germline V gene. CDR3 length equals 14 residues. The CDR3 region is CASRVDSYQETQYF. The CDR3 coding sequence is TGTGCCAGCAGGGTAGATTCATACCAAGAGACCCAGTACTTC.

The sample holds many counts of this clonotype. The chain joins TRBV29-1 to TRBJ2-5, with 7 bases identical to TRBD1. The CDR3 totals 12 residues. Looked up from germline, CDR1 is SQVTM and CDR2 is ANQGSEA. With V trimmed by 7 bases and J by 3 bases, 5 bases remained unmatched. CDR3 protein: CSAITGEETQYF. The CDR3 DNA follows: TGCAGCGCCATCACAGGGGAAGAGACCCAGTACTTC.

The chain employs TRBV12-3 or TRBV12-4 and TRBJ2-3; 12 bases line up with TRBD2. Trimming took 5 bases from V and 5 from J; bases not matched to a gene: 8. The length of the CDR3 is 16 residues. The CDR3 loop is CASSASSGGAVDTQYF. The CDR3 DNA reads TGTGCCAGCAGTGCCTCTAGCGGGGGGGCGGTAGATACGCAGTATTTT.

The chain joins TRBV7-2 to TRBJ2-5; 7 bases line up with TRBD2. CDR1 is SGHTA and CDR2 is FQGNSA in the germline V gene. CDR3 length equals 15 residues. The V and J ends lost 3 bases and 5 bases, in that order; junction bases with no gene match: 9. The chain's CDR3 is CASSFTSGDFETQYF. The CDR3, as DNA: TGTGCCAGCAGCTTTACCAGCGGGGACTTCGAGACCCAGTACTTC.

V usage is TRBV10-3 and J usage is TRBJ2-5; the match to TRBD1 covers 12 bases. Germline trimming cut 5 bases from V and 10 bases from J; bases unmatched to any gene: 14. Looked up from germline, CDR1 is ENHRY and CDR2 is SYGVKD. The CDR3 is 16 amino acids. CDR3 bases: TGTGCCATCAGTACCGGGACAGGGGGCGGGCAGGGGGACCAGTACTTC. Translation gives CAISTGTGGGQGDQYF.

This chain connects TRBV5-5 to TRBJ2-2; unclear D gene. Per the germline V gene, CDR1 is SGHKS and CDR2 is YYEKEE (reference sequence). There are 15 residues in the CDR3. V was shortened by 5 bases and J by 5 bases, with 16 bases between the two germline ends. The CDR3 sequence is CASSSHSPRTGELFF. For the CDR3, the DNA is TGTGCCAGCAGTTCCCACTCGCCGCGGACCGGGGAGCTGTTTTTT.

The CDR3 reads CSARRADTGELFF. CDR3 nucleotide sequence: TGCAGTGCTAGAAGGGCCGACACCGGGGAGCTGTTTTTT. V and J are TRBV20-1 and TRBJ2-2; D ambiguous. CDR1 and CDR2 from the germline V gene are DFQATT and SNEGSKA (reference sequence). CDR3 length equals 13 residues. Trimming pared 2 bases from V and 3 bases from J, leaving 7 bases between.

A few counts support this clonotype. The rearrangement links TRBV9 to TRBJ1-2, with 7 bases matching TRBD1. CDR3 length: 14 amino acids. The trim removed 4 bases at V and 4 bases at J, leaving 7 bases unmatched. Germline V gene sequence: CDR1 SGDLS, CDR2 YYNGEE. In nucleotides, the CDR3 is TGTGCCAGCAGCCCCCGGACAGGTCCCTATGGCTACACCTTC. Translating gives CASSPRTGPYGYTF.

The chain carries TRBV20-1 and TRBJ2-7; D remains ambiguous. The CDR3 loop spans 15 amino acids. Trimming cost V 0 bases and J 1 base, with 13 bases left between them. CDR1 DFQATT and CDR2 SNEGSKA come from the germline V gene (reference sequence). CDR3 nucleotide sequence: TGCAGTGCTAGAGATTTGTCGGGCCCTTCCTACGAGCAGTACTTC. Amino acid sequence: CSARDLSGPSYEQYF.

This clonotype was detected a few times. The rearrangement joins TRBV16 to TRBJ2-7, with unresolved D. Germline CDR1 and CDR2: KGHSY and FQNENV. Between the trimmed V and J ends, which lost 4 bases and 5 bases, there was a span of 12 bases. The CDR3 has 13 amino acids. CDR3 DNA sequence: TGTGCCAGCAGCCCGACCCAACCAGACGAGCAGTACTTC. As protein: CASSPTQPDEQYF.

There are many counts of this clonotype. This chain joins TRBV20-1 and TRBJ1-1; D ambiguous. V shed 5 bases and J shed 1 base, with 20 bases lying between them. CDR3 length: 16 amino acids. The germline V gene encodes CDR1 DFQATT and CDR2 SNEGSKA (reference sequence). CDR3 residues: CSAPPFAVTRNTEAFF. The CDR3 DNA reads as TGCAGTGCTCCTCCCTTTGCAGTGACAAGGAACACTGAAGCTTTCTTT.

This clonotype was counted a single time. The chain is built from TRBV19 and TRBJ2-1; 7 bases agree with TRBD1. V lost 3 bases to trimming and J lost 10 bases; unmatched junction nucleotides: 9. The V gene's germline CDR1 is LNHDA and CDR2 SQIVND (reference sequence). CDR3 length: 14 residues. In DNA, the CDR3 is TGTGCCAGTAGTATCCCCGCACAGGGGCCAGAGCAGTTCTTC. Its protein is CASSIPAQGPEQFF.

This clonotype came up a few times. The rearrangement links TRBV15 to TRBJ1-3; unclear D gene. CDR1 and CDR2 from the germline V gene are LNHNV and YYDKDF (reference sequence). The germline V and J ends were trimmed by 4 bases and 0 bases, with 10 bases remaining between them. The CDR3 has 15 residues. CDR3 sequence reads: CATSTNKASGNTIYF. In nucleotides, the CDR3 is TGTGCCACCAGCACGAATAAGGCCTCTGGAAACACCATATATTTT.

The V call is TRBV29-1, the J call TRBJ2-5; 8 positions agree with TRBD2. V lost 8 bases and J lost 5; bases outside the gene matches: 7. The germline V gene encodes CDR1 SQVTM and CDR2 ANQGSEA. This CDR3 is built from 12 residues. The CDR3 bases are TGCAGCCTCCTTAGCGGGGCGGAGACCCAGTACTTC. Its translation is CSLLSGAETQYF.

This chain uses TRBV6-2 or TRBV6-3 with TRBJ2-2, with D perhaps TRBD2 (6 bases). CDR3 length equals 15 residues. Trimming left V 5 bases short and J 5 bases short, with 15 bases between. Germline loops: CDR1 MNHEY, CDR2 SVGEGT. CDR3 sequence (DNA): TGTGCCAGCAGTCCTTTAGCGGATCCTACCGGGGAGCTGTTTTTT. Residues: CASSPLADPTGELFF.

This clonotype has just a few counts. This CDR3 reads CASSPVETSEAFF. The CDR3 region has the DNA TGTGCCAGCTCACCAGTAGAGACCTCTGAAGCTTTCTTT. The J gene is TRBJ1-1, the V gene TRBV18; D call uncertain. This CDR3 has 13 residues. The V end lost 2 bases, the J end lost 6 bases, and 10 bases lay between the germline ends. Germline values: CDR1 KGHSH, CDR2 LQKENI.

This clonotype was counted between two and nine times. CDR3 sequence: CATSDPESSYNEQFF. The CDR3 DNA sequence: TGTGCCACCAGTGATCCAGAGAGCTCCTACAATGAGCAGTTCTTC. The chain couples TRBV24-1 to TRBJ2-1; D is ambiguous. Germline lookup yields CDR1 KGHDR and CDR2 SFDVKD. The V gene lost 3 bases and the J gene lost 0 bases, with 8 bases spanning the gap. The CDR3 is made up of 15 amino acids.